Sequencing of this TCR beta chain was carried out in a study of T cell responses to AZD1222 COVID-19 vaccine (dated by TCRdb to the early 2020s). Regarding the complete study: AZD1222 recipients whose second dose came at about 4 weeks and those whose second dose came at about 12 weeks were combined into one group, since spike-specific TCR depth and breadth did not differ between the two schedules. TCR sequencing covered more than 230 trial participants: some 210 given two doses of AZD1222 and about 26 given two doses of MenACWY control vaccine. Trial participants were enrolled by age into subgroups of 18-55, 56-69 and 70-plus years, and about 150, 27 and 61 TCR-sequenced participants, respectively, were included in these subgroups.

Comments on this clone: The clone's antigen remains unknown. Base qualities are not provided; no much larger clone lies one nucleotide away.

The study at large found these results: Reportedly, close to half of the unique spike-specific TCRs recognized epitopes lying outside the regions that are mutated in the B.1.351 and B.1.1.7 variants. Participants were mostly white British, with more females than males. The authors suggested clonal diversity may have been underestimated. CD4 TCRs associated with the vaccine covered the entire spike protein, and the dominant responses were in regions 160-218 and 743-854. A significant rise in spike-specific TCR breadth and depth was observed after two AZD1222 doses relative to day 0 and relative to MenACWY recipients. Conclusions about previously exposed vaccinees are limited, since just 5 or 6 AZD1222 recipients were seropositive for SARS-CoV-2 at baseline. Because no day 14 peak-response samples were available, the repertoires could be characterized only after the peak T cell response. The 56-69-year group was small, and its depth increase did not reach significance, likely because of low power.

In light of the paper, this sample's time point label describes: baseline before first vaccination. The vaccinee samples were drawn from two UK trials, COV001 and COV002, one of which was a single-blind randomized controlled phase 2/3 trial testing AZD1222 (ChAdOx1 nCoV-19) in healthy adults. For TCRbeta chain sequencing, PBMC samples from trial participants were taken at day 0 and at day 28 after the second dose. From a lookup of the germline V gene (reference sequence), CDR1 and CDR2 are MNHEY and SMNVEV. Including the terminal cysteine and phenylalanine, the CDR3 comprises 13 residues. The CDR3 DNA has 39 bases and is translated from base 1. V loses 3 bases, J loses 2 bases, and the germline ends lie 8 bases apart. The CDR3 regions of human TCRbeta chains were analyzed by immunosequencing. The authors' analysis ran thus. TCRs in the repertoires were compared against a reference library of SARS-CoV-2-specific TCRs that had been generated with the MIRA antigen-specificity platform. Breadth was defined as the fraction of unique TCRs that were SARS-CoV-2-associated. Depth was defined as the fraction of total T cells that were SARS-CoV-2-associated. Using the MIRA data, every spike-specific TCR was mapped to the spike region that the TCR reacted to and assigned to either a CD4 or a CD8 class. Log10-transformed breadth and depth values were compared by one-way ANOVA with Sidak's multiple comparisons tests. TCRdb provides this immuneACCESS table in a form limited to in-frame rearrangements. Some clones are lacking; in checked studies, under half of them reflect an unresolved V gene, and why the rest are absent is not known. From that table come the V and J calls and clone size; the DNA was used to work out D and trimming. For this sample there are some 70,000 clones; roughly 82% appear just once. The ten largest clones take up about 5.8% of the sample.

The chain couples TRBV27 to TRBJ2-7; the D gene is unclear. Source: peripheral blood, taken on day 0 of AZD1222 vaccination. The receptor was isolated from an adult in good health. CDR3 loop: CASSFGRTYEQYF. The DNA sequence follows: TGTGCCAGCAGTTTTGGGCGTACCTACGAGCAGTACTTC.